Here is one TCR beta chain with its context. This sample was included in a study of blood T cell repertoires in COVID-19. Sequenced by immunoSEQ multiplex PCR; TCRdb stores in-frame clones only, minus some. The table records 100,000 to 150,000 clones, over 75% of them present only once. V was clipped by 4 bases and J by 4 bases; unmatched bases: 3. Germline V gives CDR1 SGHRS, CDR2 YFSETQ. The CDR3 has 14 amino acids. This receptor was taken from a woman older than 75 with acute or convalescent COVID-19. V usage is TRBV5-1 and J usage is TRBJ1-5; 9 bases line up with TRBD1. Sequencing was carried out using peripheral blood. CDR3 bases: TGCGCCAGCAGCGTGACAGGGGGTAATCAGCCCCAGCATTTT. This encodes CASSVTGGNQPQHF.